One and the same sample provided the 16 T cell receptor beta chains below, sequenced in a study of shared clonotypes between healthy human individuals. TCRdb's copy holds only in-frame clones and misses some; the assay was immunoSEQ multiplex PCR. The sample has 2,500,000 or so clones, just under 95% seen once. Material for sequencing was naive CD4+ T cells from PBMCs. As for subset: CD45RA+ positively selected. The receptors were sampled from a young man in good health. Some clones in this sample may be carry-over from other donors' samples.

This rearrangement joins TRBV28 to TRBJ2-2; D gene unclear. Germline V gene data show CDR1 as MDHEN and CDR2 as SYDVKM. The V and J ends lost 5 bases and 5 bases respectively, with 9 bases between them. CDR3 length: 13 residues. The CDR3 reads CASSRRLTGELFF. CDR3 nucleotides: TGTGCCAGCAGTCGTAGACTTACCGGGGAGCTGTTTTTT.

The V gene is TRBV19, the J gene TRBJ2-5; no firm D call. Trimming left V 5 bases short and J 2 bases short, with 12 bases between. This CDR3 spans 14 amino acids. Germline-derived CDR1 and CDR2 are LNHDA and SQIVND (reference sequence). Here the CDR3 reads CASSYRPRQETQYF. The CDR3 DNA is TGTGCCAGTAGTTATCGCCCGCGACAAGAGACCCAGTACTTC.

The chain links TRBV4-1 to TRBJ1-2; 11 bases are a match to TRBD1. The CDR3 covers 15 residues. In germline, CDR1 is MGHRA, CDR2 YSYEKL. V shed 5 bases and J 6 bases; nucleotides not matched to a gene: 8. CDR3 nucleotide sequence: TGCGCCAGCAGCGGGTGGGACAGGGGGTACCATGGCTACACCTTC. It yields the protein CASSGWDRGYHGYTF.

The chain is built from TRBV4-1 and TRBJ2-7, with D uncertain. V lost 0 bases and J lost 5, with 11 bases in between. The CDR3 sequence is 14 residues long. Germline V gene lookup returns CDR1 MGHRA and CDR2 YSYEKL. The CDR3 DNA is TGCGCCAGCAGCCAAGATATATACTTGAACGAGCAGTACTTC. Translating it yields CASSQDIYLNEQYF.

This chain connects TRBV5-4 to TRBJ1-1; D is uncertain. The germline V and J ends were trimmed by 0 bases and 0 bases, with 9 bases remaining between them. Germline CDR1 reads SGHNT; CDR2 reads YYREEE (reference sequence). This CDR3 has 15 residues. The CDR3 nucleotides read TGTGCCAGCAGCTTGGCCGGACTATTGAACACTGAAGCTTTCTTT. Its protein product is CASSLAGLLNTEAFF.

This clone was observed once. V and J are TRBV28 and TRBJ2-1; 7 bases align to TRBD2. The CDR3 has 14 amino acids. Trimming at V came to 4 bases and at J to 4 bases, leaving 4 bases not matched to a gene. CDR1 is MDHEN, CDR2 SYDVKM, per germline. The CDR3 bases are TGTGCCAGCAGTTCCACGGGAGGATACAATGAGCAGTTCTTC. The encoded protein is CASSSTGGYNEQFF.

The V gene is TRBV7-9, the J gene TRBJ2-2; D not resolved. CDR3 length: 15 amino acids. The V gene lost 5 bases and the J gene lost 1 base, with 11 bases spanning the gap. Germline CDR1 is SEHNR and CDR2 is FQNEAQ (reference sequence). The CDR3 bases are TGTGCCAGCAGCCCCAGGTTGCGGAACACCGGGGAGCTGTTTTTT. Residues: CASSPRLRNTGELFF.

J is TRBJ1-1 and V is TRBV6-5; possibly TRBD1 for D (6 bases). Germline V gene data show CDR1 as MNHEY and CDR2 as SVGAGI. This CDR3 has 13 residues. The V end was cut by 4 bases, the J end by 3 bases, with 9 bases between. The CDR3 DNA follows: TGTGCCAGCAGTTTCCCAGGGGACACTGAAGCTTTCTTT. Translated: CASSFPGDTEAFF.

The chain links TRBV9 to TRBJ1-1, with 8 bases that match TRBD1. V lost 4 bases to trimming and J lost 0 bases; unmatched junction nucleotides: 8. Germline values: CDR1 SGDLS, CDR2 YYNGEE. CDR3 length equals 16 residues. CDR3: CASSSRPGQVNTEAFF. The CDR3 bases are TGTGCCAGCAGCTCGAGACCGGGACAGGTGAACACTGAAGCTTTCTTT.

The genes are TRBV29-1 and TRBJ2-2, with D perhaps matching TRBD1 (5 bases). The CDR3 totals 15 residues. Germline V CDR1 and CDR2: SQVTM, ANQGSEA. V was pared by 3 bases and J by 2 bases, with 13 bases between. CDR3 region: CSVDQRQLNTGELFF. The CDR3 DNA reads TGCAGCGTTGATCAGAGACAGCTAAACACCGGGGAGCTGTTTTTT.

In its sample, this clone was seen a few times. In DNA, the CDR3 is TGTGCCAGCAGCCGAACAGGGGACTCCTATGGCTACACCTTC. It yields the protein CASSRTGDSYGYTF. The J gene is TRBJ1-2, the V gene TRBV7-9; 7 positions agree with TRBD1. Per the germline V gene, CDR1 is SEHNR and CDR2 is FQNEAQ (reference sequence). With V trimmed by 5 bases and J by 4 bases, 7 bases remained unmatched. The CDR3 spans 14 residues.

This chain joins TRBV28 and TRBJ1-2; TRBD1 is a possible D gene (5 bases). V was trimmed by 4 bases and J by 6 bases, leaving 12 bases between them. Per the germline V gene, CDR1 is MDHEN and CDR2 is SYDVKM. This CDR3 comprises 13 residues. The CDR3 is CASSSQGVDGYTF. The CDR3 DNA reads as TGTGCCAGCAGTTCCCAGGGCGTCGATGGCTACACCTTC.

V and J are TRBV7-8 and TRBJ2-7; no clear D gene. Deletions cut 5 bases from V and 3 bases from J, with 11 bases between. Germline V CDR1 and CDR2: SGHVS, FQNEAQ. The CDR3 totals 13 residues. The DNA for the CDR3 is TGTGCCAGCAGCGCGCAGGTTAACTACGAGCAGTACTTC. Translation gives CASSAQVNYEQYF.

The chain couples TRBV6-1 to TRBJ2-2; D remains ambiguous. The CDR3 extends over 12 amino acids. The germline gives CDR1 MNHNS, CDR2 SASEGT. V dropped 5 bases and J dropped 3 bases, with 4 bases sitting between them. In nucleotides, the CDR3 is TGTGCCAGCAGTTATTACACCGGGGAGCTGTTTTTT. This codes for CASSYYTGELFF.

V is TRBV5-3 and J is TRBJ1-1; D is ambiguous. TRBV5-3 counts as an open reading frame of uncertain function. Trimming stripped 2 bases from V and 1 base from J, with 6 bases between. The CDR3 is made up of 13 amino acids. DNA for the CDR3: TGTGCCAGAAGCTTCCCAGGGAACACTGAAGCTTTCTTT. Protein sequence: CARSFPGNTEAFF.

CDR3 loop: CASRDAGDYGYTF. DNA for the CDR3: TGCGCCAGCCGCGACGCAGGGGACTATGGCTACACCTTC. This chain links TRBV5-1 with TRBJ1-2, with TRBD1 as a possible D gene (6 bases). V was trimmed by 7 bases and J by 3 bases, leaving 13 bases between them. The CDR3 contains 13 residues. The V gene's germline CDR1 is SGHRS and CDR2 YFSETQ.